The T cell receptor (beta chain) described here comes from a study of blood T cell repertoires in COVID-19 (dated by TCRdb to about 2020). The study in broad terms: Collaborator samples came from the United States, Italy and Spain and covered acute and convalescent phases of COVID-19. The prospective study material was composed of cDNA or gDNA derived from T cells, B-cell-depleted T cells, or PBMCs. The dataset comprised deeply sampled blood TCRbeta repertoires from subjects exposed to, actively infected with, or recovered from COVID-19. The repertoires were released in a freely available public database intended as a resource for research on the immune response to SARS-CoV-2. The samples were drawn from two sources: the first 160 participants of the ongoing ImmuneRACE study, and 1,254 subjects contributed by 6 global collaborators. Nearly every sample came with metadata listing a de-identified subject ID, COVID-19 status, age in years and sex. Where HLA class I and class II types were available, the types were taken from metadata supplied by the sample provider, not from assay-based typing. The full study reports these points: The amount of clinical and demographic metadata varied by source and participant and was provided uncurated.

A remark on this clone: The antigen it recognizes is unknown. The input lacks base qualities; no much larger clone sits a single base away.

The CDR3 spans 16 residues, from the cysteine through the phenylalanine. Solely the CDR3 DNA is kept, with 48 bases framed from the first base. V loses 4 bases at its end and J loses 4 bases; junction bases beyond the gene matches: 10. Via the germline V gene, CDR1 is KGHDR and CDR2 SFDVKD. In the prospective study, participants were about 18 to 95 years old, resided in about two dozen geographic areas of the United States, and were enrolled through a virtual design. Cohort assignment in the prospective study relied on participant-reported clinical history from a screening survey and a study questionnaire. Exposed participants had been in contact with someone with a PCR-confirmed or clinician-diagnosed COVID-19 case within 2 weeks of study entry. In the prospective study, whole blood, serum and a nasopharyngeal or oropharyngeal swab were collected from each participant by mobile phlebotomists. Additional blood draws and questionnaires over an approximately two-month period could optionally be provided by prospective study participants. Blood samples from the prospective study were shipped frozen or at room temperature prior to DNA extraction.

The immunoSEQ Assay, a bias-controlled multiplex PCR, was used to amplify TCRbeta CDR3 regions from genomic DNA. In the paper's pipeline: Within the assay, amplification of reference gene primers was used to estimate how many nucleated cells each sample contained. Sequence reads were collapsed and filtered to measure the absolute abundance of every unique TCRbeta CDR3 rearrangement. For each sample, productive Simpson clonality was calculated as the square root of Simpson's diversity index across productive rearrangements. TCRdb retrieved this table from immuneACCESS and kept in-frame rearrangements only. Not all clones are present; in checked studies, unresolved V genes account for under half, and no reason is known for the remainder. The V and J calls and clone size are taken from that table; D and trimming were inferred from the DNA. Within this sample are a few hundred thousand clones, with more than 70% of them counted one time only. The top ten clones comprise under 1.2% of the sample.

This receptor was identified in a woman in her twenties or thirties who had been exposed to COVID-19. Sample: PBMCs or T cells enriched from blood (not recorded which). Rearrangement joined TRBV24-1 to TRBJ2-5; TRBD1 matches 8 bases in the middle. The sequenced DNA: TGTGCCACCAGTGACCCCTACCGAACAGGGGGAGAGACCCAGTACTTC. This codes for CATSDPYRTGGETQYF.